One and the same sample provided the 32 T cell receptor beta chains below, sequenced in a study of cytomegalovirus exposure and HLA in healthy donors. Researchers ran the PCR with 60 Vbeta and 13 Jbeta primers. Clones were read by immunoSEQ multiplex PCR, and TCRdb kept only the in-frame ones, dropping some. The sample lists roughly 160,000 clones; approximately 80% were seen once. The sequenced sample was PBMCs. These receptors were taken from a male donor in good health and CMV-seronegative.

The rearrangement uses TRBV6-4 and TRBJ2-2; perhaps TRBD2 as D (5 bases). Per germline, CDR1 MRHNA and CDR2 SNTAGT. The length of the CDR3 is 14 residues. Trimming shortened V by 6 bases and J by 7 bases, and 15 bases separated the two germline ends. The CDR3 here is CASRLRGTLGELFF. As DNA, the CDR3 is TGTGCCAGCAGGCTCCGGGGAACCCTCGGGGAGCTGTTTTTT.

The chain recombines TRBV4-1 with TRBJ2-7; TRBD1 matches 11 bases. The V gene end was trimmed by 3 bases and the J gene end by 2 bases; junction bases not matched to a gene: 3. The CDR3 totals 15 residues. Germline lookup yields CDR1 MGHRA and CDR2 YSYEKL. The CDR3 reads CASSHPGQGAYEQYF. CDR3 nucleotides: TGCGCCAGCAGCCACCCGGGACAGGGGGCCTACGAGCAGTACTTC.

The genes are TRBV27 and TRBJ1-5, with TRBD1 identical over 7 bases. V lost 1 base and J lost 0; bases outside the gene matches: 15. This CDR3 region has 20 residues. The germline V gene has CDR1 MNHEY and CDR2 SMNVEV (reference sequence). The CDR3 coding sequence is TGTGCCAGCAGTTTATGGGTGCGCAGGGGGAGATTATATAGCAATCAGCCCCAGCATTTT. Translated: CASSLWVRRGRLYSNQPQHF.

V gene TRBV19 combines with J gene TRBJ2-3; 9 bases line up with TRBD1. J was trimmed by 1 base and V by 4 bases; bases with no gene match: 6. This CDR3 spans 16 amino acids. In germline, CDR1 is LNHDA, CDR2 SQIVND (reference sequence). This chain's CDR3 is CASSSPRTGGTDTQYF. The CDR3 DNA is TGTGCCAGTAGTAGTCCAAGGACAGGGGGCACAGATACGCAGTATTTT.

The rearrangement links TRBV19 to TRBJ2-1, with 10 bases identical to TRBD2. The CDR3 consists of 13 residues. The J segment lost 5 bases and the V segment lost 10 bases, leaving 5 bases of the junction unmatched. Germline-derived CDR1 and CDR2 are LNHDA and SQIVND (reference sequence). CDR3 in amino acids: CAIGTSENNEQFF. Written as DNA, the CDR3 is TGTGCCATAGGGACTAGCGAGAACAATGAGCAGTTCTTC.

The chain has TRBV12-5 and TRBJ2-3; 7 bases are a match to TRBD1. The CDR3 consists of 14 residues. The germline V gene encodes CDR1 LGHNT and CDR2 FRNRAP. Trimming took 6 bases from V and 0 from J; bases not matched to a gene: 3. CDR3 protein: CASGPQGSTDTQYF. Here the CDR3 DNA reads TGTGCTAGTGGACCACAGGGGAGCACAGATACGCAGTATTTT.

This clone is a singleton in its sample. The J gene is TRBJ2-1, the V gene TRBV19; tentative D call: TRBD1 (5 bases). The CDR3 is made up of 14 amino acids. V was clipped by 5 bases and J by 8 bases, with 16 bases between them. Germline CDR1 LNHDA, CDR2 SQIVND (reference sequence). CDR3 protein: CASSAVGQGYEQFF. In DNA, the CDR3 is TGTGCCAGTAGTGCCGTGGGGCAGGGCTATGAGCAGTTCTTC. Full variable domain (remainder filled in from reference TRBV19 and TRBJ2-1): DGGITQSPKYLFRKEGQNVTLSCEQNLNHDAMYWYRQDPGQGLRLIYYSQIVNDFQKGDIAEGYSVSREKKESFPLTVTSAQKNPTAFYLCASSAVGQGYEQFFGPGTRLTVL.

The chain joins TRBV7-8 to TRBJ1-5, with TRBD1 matching 7 bases. The J segment lost 2 bases and the V segment lost 1 base, leaving 8 bases of the junction unmatched. The length of the CDR3 is 17 residues. Germline-derived CDR1 and CDR2 are SGHVS and FQNEAQ. CDR3 DNA sequence: TGTGCCAGCAGCTTAGTCCACAGGGGAAGGGGCAATCAGCCCCAGCATTTT. Protein sequence: CASSLVHRGRGNQPQHF.

The V call is TRBV9, the J call TRBJ2-1; 13 bases agree with TRBD2. The CDR3 consists of 18 residues. Germline trimming cut 3 bases from V and 8 bases from J; bases unmatched to any gene: 14. Per the germline V gene, CDR1 is SGDLS and CDR2 is YYNGEE. This CDR3 reads CASSAQLGLAGSGDEQFF. DNA of the CDR3: TGTGCCAGCAGCGCTCAACTGGGACTAGCGGGGTCTGGGGATGAGCAGTTCTTC. The full variable domain, rest sourced from reference TRBV9 and TRBJ2-1, is DSGVTQTPKHLITATGQRVTLRCSPRSGDLSVYWYQQSLDQGLQFLIQYYNGEERAKGNILERFSAQQFPDLHSELNLSSLELGDSALYFCASSAQLGLAGSGDEQFFGPGTRLTVL.

The rearrangement uses TRBV19 and TRBJ1-1; TRBD1 might be the D (6 bases). Germline V CDR1 and CDR2: LNHDA, SQIVND (reference sequence). Trimming removed 5 bases from V and 1 base from J, with 14 bases in between. The CDR3 length is 15 residues. The CDR3 loop is CASSRGAPGNTEAFF. In DNA form, the CDR3 reads TGTGCCAGTAGTCGGGGGGCACCCGGGAACACTGAAGCTTTCTTT. The full variable domain, its missing parts supplied by reference TRBV19 and TRBJ1-1, is DGGITQSPKYLFRKEGQNVTLSCEQNLNHDAMYWYRQDPGQGLRLIYYSQIVNDFQKGDIAEGYSVSREKKESFPLTVTSAQKNPTAFYLCASSRGAPGNTEAFFGQGTRLTVV.

The V call is TRBV6-4, the J call TRBJ2-3, with a possible D match to TRBD1 (5 bases). Germline assignment: CDR1 MRHNA and CDR2 SNTAGT. Between the trimmed V and J ends, which lost 4 bases and 1 base, there was a span of 9 bases. The CDR3 is 14 residues long. The DNA of the CDR3 is TGTGCCAGCAGTGTAGGGGTGGGCACAGATACGCAGTATTTT. Amino acid sequence: CASSVGVGTDTQYF.

The rearrangement uses TRBV7-2 and TRBJ2-3; perhaps TRBD1 as D (6 bases). Trimming stripped 8 bases from V and 1 base from J, with 16 bases between. CDR1 and CDR2 from the germline V gene are SGHTA and FQGNSA. The CDR3 totals 15 residues. In DNA form, the CDR3 reads TGTGCCAGCGCCTTAGACCCAGGGGGCACAGATACGCAGTATTTT. Amino acid sequence: CASALDPGGTDTQYF.

The gene calls are TRBV2 and TRBJ2-6, with 9 nucleotides matching TRBD1. Germline V CDR1 and CDR2: SNHLY, FYNNEI. The CDR3 runs to 15 residues. The V segment lost 6 bases and the J segment 6 bases; nucleotides outside the gene matches: 6. In DNA, the CDR3 is TGTGCCAGCAGACCACAGGGGGCGGTGGCCAACGTCCTGACTTTC. This codes for CASRPQGAVANVLTF.

The chain couples TRBV4-1 to TRBJ2-7, with a tentative D call TRBD1 (6 bases). Germline CDR1 and CDR2: MGHRA and YSYEKL. Trimming left V 1 base short and J 2 bases short, with 15 bases between. This CDR3 comprises 16 residues. The CDR3 reads CASSQARGQYPYEQYF. The CDR3, as DNA: TGCGCCAGCAGCCAAGCAAGGGGACAATACCCCTACGAGCAGTACTTC.

The chain employs TRBV7-3 and TRBJ1-1; 7 bases are a match to TRBD1. V lost 2 bases, J lost 1 base, and 4 bases stayed unmatched. The CDR3 has 15 amino acids. Germline V gene sequence: CDR1 SGHTA, CDR2 FQGTGA. CDR3 residues: CASSLLGTANTEAFF. Here the CDR3 DNA reads TGTGCCAGCAGCTTACTTGGGACAGCGAACACTGAAGCTTTCTTT.

This chain links TRBV6-5 with TRBJ1-2; D is ambiguous. Germline values: CDR1 MNHEY, CDR2 SVGAGI. Trimming cost V 7 bases and J 1 base, with 16 bases left between them. CDR3 length equals 15 residues. This CDR3 is CASTPNNAFNYGYTF. The DNA of the CDR3 is TGTGCCAGCACCCCGAACAACGCTTTTAACTATGGCTACACCTTC.

J is TRBJ2-7 and V is TRBV11-3; 10 bases line up with TRBD1. CDR3 length equals 14 residues. Per germline, CDR1 SGHNT and CDR2 YENEEA. V gave up 5 bases and J gave up 6 bases; unmatched junction bases: 7. The CDR3 spells CASSQDRGFGEQYF. DNA for the CDR3: TGTGCCAGCAGCCAGGACAGGGGGTTCGGCGAGCAGTACTTC.

This chain uses TRBV5-4 with TRBJ2-1, with D tentatively TRBD2 (5 bases). CDR3 size: 15 residues. Per the germline V gene, CDR1 is SGHNT and CDR2 is YYREEE (reference sequence). Trimming removed 6 bases at V and 5 bases at J, with 18 bases between. The CDR3 region is CASTAISGPNNEQFF. As DNA, the CDR3 is TGTGCCAGCACCGCTATCAGCGGCCCGAACAATGAGCAGTTCTTC.

The chain has TRBV29-1 and TRBJ1-2, with D perhaps matching TRBD1 (6 bases). The CDR3 extends over 12 amino acids. CDR1 is SQVTM, CDR2 ANQGSEA, per germline. Trimming took off 3 bases at V and 1 base at J, with 6 bases between the two ends. CDR3 sequence (DNA): TGCAGCGTTGAGGACAGTAACTATGGCTACACCTTC. Translation gives CSVEDSNYGYTF.

This sequence joins TRBV5-4 and TRBJ1-1, with 7 nucleotides matching TRBD1. With V trimmed by 3 bases and J by 3 bases, 2 bases remained unmatched. The CDR3 covers 13 residues. CDR1 is SGHNT and CDR2 is YYREEE in the germline V gene (reference sequence). This CDR3 reads CASSSDRDTEAFF. The CDR3 bases are TGTGCCAGCAGCTCTGACAGGGACACTGAAGCTTTCTTT. The variable domain in full, completed from reference TRBV5-4 and TRBJ1-1, reads ETGVTQSPTHLIKTRGQQVTLRCSSQSGHNTVSWYQQALGQGPQFIFQYYREEENGRGNFPPRFSGLQFPNYSSELNVNALELDDSALYLCASSSDRDTEAFFGQGTRLTVV.

The chain joins TRBV5-4 to TRBJ2-5; 8 bases line up with TRBD2. The J call may be wrong; the DNA end is better matched by TRBJ2-7. This CDR3 region has 15 residues. CDR1 and CDR2 from the germline V gene are SGHNT and YYREEE (reference sequence). In DNA, the CDR3 is TGTGCCAGCAGCTTGGATGCGGGAGGTACCCACGAGCAGTACTTC. Its translation is CASSLDAGGTHEQYF.

For this clone: A junction end diverges from the germline sequence, so it may reflect a read error. The chain employs TRBV27 and TRBJ1-2; TRBD1 matches at 12 bases. This CDR3 comprises 14 residues. Per germline, CDR1 MNHEY and CDR2 SMNVEV (reference sequence). The CDR3 protein is CASRGTGGPYGYPF. The CDR3 DNA follows: TGTGCCAGCAGGGGGACAGGGGGCCCCTATGGCTACCCCTTC.

J is TRBJ2-1 and V is TRBV9; 7 bases line up with TRBD1. The CDR3 is 14 amino acids. Germline V gene data show CDR1 as SGDLS and CDR2 as YYNGEE. V shed 3 bases and J 9 bases; nucleotides not matched to a gene: 9. CDR3 nucleotides: TGTGCCAGCAGCGCACCCCAACAGGGGAGTGAGCAGTTCTTC. It encodes CASSAPQQGSEQFF.

The chain employs TRBV30 and TRBJ2-5, with D possibly matching TRBD1 (5 bases). V was pared by 0 bases and J by 4 bases, with 6 bases between. CDR1 is GTSNPN, CDR2 SVGIG, per germline (reference sequence). The CDR3 loop spans 12 amino acids. The CDR3 bases are TGTGCCTGGAGTGTAGGGGTAGAGACCCAGTACTTC. Amino acids: CAWSVGVETQYF.

The CDR3 region is CAWAGGRTGELFF. The DNA of the CDR3 is TGTGCCTGGGCCGGGGGGAGGACCGGGGAGCTGTTTTTT. The chain employs TRBV30 and TRBJ2-2; 7 positions agree with TRBD2. Looked up from germline, CDR1 is GTSNPN and CDR2 is SVGIG (reference sequence). V shed 5 bases, J shed 5 bases, and the junction held 5 bases outside the gene matches. This CDR3 is 13 amino acids long. The variable domain in full, completed from reference TRBV30 and TRBJ2-2, reads SQTIHQWPATLVQPVGSPLSLECTVEGTSNPNLYWYRQAAGRGLQLLFYSVGIGQISSEVPQNLSASRPQDRQFILSSKKLLLSDSGFYLCAWAGGRTGELFFGEGSRLTVL.

The chain links TRBV28 to TRBJ2-2; 8 bases match TRBD2. The CDR3 is 15 amino acids. CDR1 and CDR2 (germline): MDHEN, SYDVKM. Trimming cost V 4 bases and J 8 bases; bases outside gene matches: 9. This chain's CDR3 is CASSSHTRLAGELFF. CDR3 coding DNA: TGTGCCAGCAGTTCCCACACCCGACTAGCGGGGGAGCTGTTTTTT.

The rearrangement joins TRBV5-5 to TRBJ2-7, with 7 bases aligning to TRBD2. Germline assignment: CDR1 SGHKS and CDR2 YYEKEE (reference sequence). The CDR3 is made up of 17 amino acids. The junction had 16 bases not matched to a gene; V was cut back by 4 bases and J by 3 bases. The CDR3, as DNA: TGTGCCAGCAGCACCGCGGTTTGGGCGAGGGAGGGCTACGAGCAGTACTTC. This encodes CASSTAVWAREGYEQYF.

The genes are TRBV9 and TRBJ1-4, with TRBD1 matching over 9 bases. Germline V lookup: CDR1 SGDLS, CDR2 YYNGEE. The CDR3 has 16 residues. The V and J ends lost 0 bases and 5 bases, in that order; junction bases with no gene match: 5. CDR3 amino acids: CASSVEQGAMNEKLFF. CDR3 DNA sequence: TGTGCCAGCAGCGTAGAACAGGGGGCGATGAATGAAAAACTGTTTTTT.

This clone was recorded a few times. CDR3 protein: CASSLGSQGYGYTF. The CDR3 DNA reads as TGTGCCAGCAGCTTAGGTTCCCAGGGTTATGGCTACACCTTC. This sequence joins TRBV7-9 and TRBJ1-2; maybe TRBD1 (5 bases). Trimming removed 1 base at V and 5 bases at J, with 11 bases between. The germline V gene encodes CDR1 SEHNR and CDR2 FQNEAQ (reference sequence). The CDR3 totals 14 residues.

The CDR3 loop is CASSLGRVGNQPQHF. Written as DNA, the CDR3 is TGTGCCAGCAGCTTGGGCAGGGTCGGTAATCAGCCCCAGCATTTT. This chain connects TRBV5-5 to TRBJ1-5; the D gene is possibly TRBD1 (5 bases). The CDR3 totals 15 residues. Germline V lookup: CDR1 SGHKS, CDR2 YYEKEE (reference sequence). With 0 bases removed from V and 4 bases from J, the gap between germline ends came to 11 bases. The whole variable domain, filled in from reference TRBV5-5 and TRBJ1-5, reads DAGVTQSPTHLIKTRGQQVTLRCSPISGHKSVSWYQQVLGQGPQFIFQYYEKEERGRGNFPDRFSARQFPNYSSELNVNALLLGDSALYLCASSLGRVGNQPQHFGDGTRLSIL.

The rearrangement joins TRBV28 to TRBJ2-1; 13 bases align to TRBD2. Trimming removed 6 bases from V and 5 bases from J; junction bases left unmatched: 4. Looked up from germline, CDR1 is MDHEN and CDR2 is SYDVKM. The CDR3 has 15 residues. CDR3 loop: CASSLGTSGDNEQFF. In nucleotides, the CDR3 is TGTGCCAGCAGCCTCGGGACTAGCGGGGACAATGAGCAGTTCTTC.

The V and J genes are TRBV5-6 and TRBJ1-1, with 8 bases identical to TRBD1. CDR1 and CDR2 from the germline V gene are SGHDT and YYEEEE. The ends lost 5 bases at V and 5 bases at J; junction bases unmatched: 11. The CDR3 contains 15 residues. CDR3 nucleotide sequence: TGTGCCAGCAGAACACCACAGGGGGGCGGGACTGAAGCTTTCTTT. It codes for CASRTPQGGGTEAFF.